The source of this T cell receptor beta chain is a study of monozygotic twins with inflammatory bowel disease. Whole-study findings and limits: Twins classed as concordant or discordant showed no difference in repertoire similarity, possibly from limited power.

Germline CDR1 and CDR2: SEHNR and FQNEAQ (reference sequence). There are 15 residues in the CDR3. Points on this clonotype: No antigen is known for it.

TCRdb reanalyzed the 5' RACE reads and collapses them to one entry per CDR3 protein, without DNA. The sample has some 330,000 distinct CDR3 sequences, and its top ten clones hold 5.6%. The clonotype comes from a human donor with ulcerative colitis or Crohn's disease, or a healthy co-twin of an affected twin (not recorded which). The specimen sequenced was blood. The chain couples TRBV7-9 to TRBJ1-2; no DNA is available, so the TRBD1 call from TCRdb remains unchecked. Here the CDR3 reads CASSFSVSQGDGYTF.